This T cell receptor beta chain was sequenced in a study of cytomegalovirus exposure and HLA in healthy donors. Study information: From 150 million to 200 million T cells, an earlier analysis saw roughly 100 million unique TCR beta sequences.

Primers included in the PCR were 60 Vbeta and 13 Jbeta primers. TCRdb keeps only in-frame clones here, not all; method: immunoSEQ multiplex PCR. The sample includes 150,000 to 200,000 clones. Findings of the study overall: A few chains tied to CMV proved CMV antigen-specific in vitro. Most CMV-associated TCR beta chains appeared HLA-restricted in a later analysis. Earlier analysis found most TCR beta V segments productive about 87% or about 30% of the time.

Comment on this clone: Its antigen is unidentified.

V lost 0 bases and J lost 6, with 13 bases in between. CDR1 and CDR2 (germline): LGHNA, YSLEER. CDR3 length: 15 amino acids. The rearrangement uses TRBV4-3 and TRBJ2-3, with TRBD2 as a possible D gene (6 bases). What was sequenced was PBMCs. This TCR derives from a woman younger than 30 in good health and CMV-seropositive. CDR3 coding DNA: TGCGCCAGCAGCCAAGATCTGTTAGGGAGGGATACGCAGTATTTT. Translated, it gives CASSQDLLGRDTQYF.